This T cell receptor (beta chain) is drawn from a study of vaccination and CD4 T cells after COVID-19. The Oncomine TCR Beta short-read assay was what sequenced the DNA obtained from cultured CD4+ T cells. One entry per CDR3 protein, called by TCRdb with MiXCR from the PCR reads. There are more than 15,000 distinct CDR3 sequences in the sample; about 41% occur only once, and more than 11% lies in the top ten. Sample treatment: roughly 11-day PBMC culture with coronavirus spike peptide pools or control peptides (ViraFEST assay). Before TCRs were sequenced, ViraFEST expanded antigen-specific T cells with peptide pools. This clonotype has a single count. The antigen is undetermined. Regarding the study as a whole: When vaccine-specific clones from convalescent patients were examined, 304 of 307 were spike mono-reactive.

The CDR3 spans 15 residues. Trimming pared 0 bases from V and 7 bases from J, leaving 15 bases between. Germline lookup yields CDR1 MNHEY and CDR2 SVGAGI. This sequence was found in a human donor who had recovered from COVID-19. The sample was CD4+ T cells from blood, cultured in vitro. V usage is TRBV6-5 and J usage is TRBJ1-2, with D maybe TRBD1 (6 bases). In DNA, the CDR3 is TGTGCCAGCAGTTACTCCCAGGATTCGACAGGTGGCTACACCTTC. It is translated as CASSYSQDSTGGYTF.